These 18 T cell receptor beta chains originate from one sample sequenced in a study of T cells in Graves' hyperthyroidism and ophthalmopathy. RNA transcripts were the template for amplifying TCR beta CDR3 regions. TCR CDR3 underwent first-round RT-PCR with the HTBI primer set. TCRdb re-called the multiplex PCR reads with MiXCR, one entry per CDR3 protein. The table includes approximately 400,000 distinct CDR3 sequences, roughly 19% detected once. The sequencing input was blood. The source is a young woman with Graves' hyperthyroidism.

This clonotype was seen ten or more times. The chain links TRBV5-1 to TRBJ2-7, with 12 positions matching TRBD1. CDR3 size: 14 residues. CDR1 SGHRS and CDR2 YFSETQ come from the germline V gene. The ends lost 3 bases at V and 7 bases at J; junction bases unmatched: 5. The CDR3, as DNA: TGCGCCAGCAGCTCCGGGACAGGGGGCAAAGAGCAGTACTTC. Translating it yields CASSSGTGGKEQYF. The entire variable domain, with the rest obtained from reference TRBV5-1 and TRBJ2-7, is as follows: KAGVTQTPRYLIKTRGQQVTLSCSPISGHRSVSWYQQTPGQGLQFLFEYFSETQRNKGNFPGRFSGRQFSNSRSEMNVSTLELGDSALYLCASSSGTGGKEQYFGPGTRLTVT.

The sample holds many counts of this clonotype. The V gene is TRBV6-5, the J gene TRBJ2-5; D uncertain. The CDR3 contains 12 residues. Trimming cost V 4 bases and J 4 bases, with 7 bases left between them. In germline, CDR1 is MNHEY, CDR2 SVGAGI. As DNA, the CDR3 is TGTGCCAGCAGTTCCGGTGGAGAGACCCAGTACTTC. Its translation: CASSSGGETQYF.

In this sample, this clonotype turned up many times. The chain is built from TRBV12-3 or TRBV12-4 and TRBJ1-2, with 7 bases that match TRBD1. This CDR3 spans 16 amino acids. With 5 bases clipped from V and 8 bases from J, the junction kept 17 bases outside the gene matches. In DNA, the CDR3 is TGTGCCAGCAGTGACCTTGGAGTGAGGGGGCAGGGCGGCTACACCTTC. Its translation is CASSDLGVRGQGGYTF.

This clonotype showed up just a few times. This chain links TRBV6-1 with TRBJ1-3; 9 bases are shared with TRBD1. In germline, CDR1 is MNHNS, CDR2 SASEGT. The J segment lost 0 bases and the V segment lost 3 bases, leaving 6 bases of the junction unmatched. This CDR3 region has 17 residues. The CDR3 coding sequence is TGTGCCAGCAGTGATCCGGGACAGGGTTTCTCTGGAAACACCATATATTTT. As protein: CASSDPGQGFSGNTIYF.

The table lists this clonotype with many counts. The genes are TRBV6-5 and TRBJ2-5; D not certain. CDR3 size: 15 residues. V lost 6 bases to trimming and J lost 1 base, with 15 bases between them. CDR1 and CDR2 (germline): MNHEY, SVGAGI. The CDR3 protein is CASSSLRRTQETQYF. Here the CDR3 DNA reads TGTGCCAGCAGCTCATTGCGGCGGACCCAAGAGACCCAGTACTTC.

There are a few counts of this clonotype. The chain has TRBV19 and TRBJ2-7; the D is unclear. This CDR3 has 15 residues. CDR1 and CDR2 (germline): LNHDA, SQIVND (reference sequence). V lost 8 bases, J lost 0 bases, and 17 bases lay in between. In DNA form, the CDR3 reads TGTGCCAGTCTTCTACACGGAATTAGCTCCTACGAGCAGTACTTC. As protein: CASLLHGISSYEQYF.

In its sample, this clonotype was seen many times. V gene TRBV6-5 combines with J gene TRBJ2-5, with 8 bases that match TRBD2. This CDR3 has 15 residues. The germline gives CDR1 MNHEY, CDR2 SVGAGI. After removal of 2 bases from V and 1 base from J, the junction contained 3 bases not matched to a gene. The DNA of the CDR3 is TGTGCCAGCAGTTACAATCGGGGGGGCCAAGAGACCCAGTACTTC. Its translation: CASSYNRGGQETQYF.

This clonotype was found a few times. The chain has TRBV18 and TRBJ2-7; the D gene is possibly TRBD1 (6 bases). Germline-derived CDR1 and CDR2 are KGHSH and LQKENI. Deletions cut 6 bases from V and 2 bases from J, with 17 bases between. The CDR3 contains 15 residues. The CDR3 sequence: CASSFNRDAPYEQYF. CDR3 sequence (DNA): TGTGCCAGCTCGTTCAACAGGGACGCTCCCTACGAGCAGTACTTC.

This clonotype occurred many times. CDR3 DNA sequence: TGTGCCACCAGGGACTTCAGCTACGAGCAGTACTTC. Translated: CATRDFSYEQYF. This chain joins TRBV10-3 and TRBJ2-7; D might be TRBD2 (6 bases). The V and J ends lost 10 bases and 3 bases respectively, with 13 bases between them. The CDR3 totals 12 residues. The germline V gene has CDR1 ENHRY and CDR2 SYGVKD.

About this clonotype itself: A much larger clone lies a single base off, so this may be a read error. The chain is built from TRBV12-3 or TRBV12-4 and TRBJ2-7, with TRBD2 matching over 9 bases. The CDR3 is 13 residues long. J gave up 2 bases and V 6 bases, and 2 bases lay outside the gene matches. CDR3 nucleotides: TGTGCCAGCAGGGCTAGCGGGACCTACGAGCAGTACTTC. As protein: CASRASGTYEQYF.

This clonotype was counted ten times or more. The V gene is TRBV20-1, the J gene TRBJ2-5, with D possibly being TRBD2 (6 bases). This CDR3 contains 12 residues. Germline assignment: CDR1 DFQATT and CDR2 SNEGSKA (reference sequence). The V end was cut by 3 bases, the J end by 2 bases, with 7 bases between. The CDR3 is CSASGTQETQYF. DNA of the CDR3: TGCAGTGCTAGTGGGACTCAAGAGACCCAGTACTTC.

The chain combines TRBV7-3 with TRBJ1-1; perhaps TRBD1 as D (5 bases). The CDR3 spans 13 residues. Germline lookup yields CDR1 SGHTA and CDR2 FQGTGA. Deletions cut 5 bases from V and 4 bases from J, with 11 bases between. In nucleotides, the CDR3 is TGTGCCAGCAGCAGAATTGGGGGCACTGAAGCTTTCTTT. Its protein product is CASSRIGGTEAFF.

This clonotype was seen at least ten times. The CDR3 DNA reads TGCAGCGTTGACTCAAACAGGGAGAACTATGGCTACACCTTC. Its protein is CSVDSNRENYGYTF. The genes are TRBV29-1 and TRBJ1-2; possibly TRBD1 for D (6 bases). From germline, CDR1 is SQVTM and CDR2 ANQGSEA. V lost 3 bases, J lost 2 bases, and 13 bases lay in between. The CDR3 spans 14 residues.

This clonotype was picked up a small number of times. V gene TRBV4-1 combines with J gene TRBJ1-5; 7 bases are shared with TRBD1. This CDR3 comprises 15 residues. With 4 bases clipped from V and 6 bases from J, the junction kept 9 bases outside the gene matches. CDR1 and CDR2 from the germline V gene are MGHRA and YSYEKL. CDR3 in DNA: TGCGCCAGCAGCCTCGGGACAGATCCGGCTCAGCCCCAGCATTTT. Translating gives CASSLGTDPAQPQHF.

The table lists this clonotype with many counts. This chain joins TRBV12-3 or TRBV12-4 and TRBJ2-2, with 8 positions matching TRBD2. The CDR3 loop spans 15 amino acids. Trimming took 3 bases from V and 6 from J; bases not matched to a gene: 6. The CDR3 DNA sequence: TGTGCCAGCAGTTTTATCAGCGGGGGCGCCGGGGAGCTGTTTTTT. It translates to CASSFISGGAGELFF.

The chain links TRBV7-6 to TRBJ2-2; 10 bases map to TRBD2. Trimming cost V 5 bases and J 7 bases; bases outside gene matches: 4. The V gene's germline CDR1 is SGHVS and CDR2 FNYEAQ. The CDR3 extends over 14 amino acids. CDR3 sequence reads: CASSPTSGFGELFF. The CDR3 DNA reads as TGTGCCAGCAGCCCGACTAGCGGGTTCGGGGAGCTGTTTTTT.

This clonotype was recorded many times. V and J are TRBV2 and TRBJ1-1; 7 bases are shared with TRBD1. The CDR3 is 14 amino acids. In germline, CDR1 is SNHLY, CDR2 FYNNEI. With 7 bases clipped from V and 2 bases from J, the junction kept 7 bases outside the gene matches. In DNA form, the CDR3 reads TGTGCCAGCAAACCGGACAGGATTAACACTGAAGCTTTCTTT. This translates into CASKPDRINTEAFF.

There are many counts of this clonotype. This chain links TRBV2 with TRBJ2-7; 10 bases match TRBD1. Unmatched junction bases numbered 8, after V lost 8 bases and J lost 7 bases. The CDR3 totals 13 residues. The germline CDR1 and CDR2 sequences are SNHLY and FYNNEI. The CDR3 protein is CASQRQGAKEQYF. As DNA, the CDR3 is TGTGCCAGCCAGAGACAGGGGGCGAAGGAGCAGTACTTC.